The rows below give T cell receptor beta chains drawn from one sample of a study of vaccination effects on CD4 cells after COVID-19. These receptors have no identified antigens. Data came from immunoSEQ multiplex PCR; TCRdb stores just in-frame clones and leaves some out. Of about 14,000 clones detected, around 81% appear once; the ten largest clones hold over 15%. The sample was CD4+ T cells from PBMCs cultured with SARS-CoV-2 spike peptides, taken after COVID-19 vaccination. Source of these receptors: a human donor who had a prior SARS-CoV-2 infection. CDR3s include the opening cysteine and the closing phenylalanine or tryptophan.

TRBJ2-7,TRBV7-2,CASSYQAGGWEEQYF
TRBJ2-7,TRBV5-5,CASSLVRGGNEQYF
TRBJ2-7,TRBV21-1,CASRSSPGVTAYEQYF
TRBJ2-7,TRBV5-5,CASSLRAGATLGASYEQYF
TRBJ2-3,TRBV7-9,CASSSTDRDTQYF
TRBJ2-7,TRBV5-4,CASRYGTGDDEQYF
TRBJ2-2,TRBV19,CASSFMRGPTNTGELFF
TRBJ2-3,TRBV5-4,CASSLRVGGGTDTQYF
TRBJ2-7,TRBV24-1,CATSDPGTTVMEQYF
TRBJ2-7,TRBV18,CASSPPGRGPLEQYF
TRBJ2-1,TRBV11-1,CASSLGVGAIDEQFF
TRBJ2-2,TRBV7-7,CASSLQLGGTGELFF
TRBJ2-1,TRBV27,CASSLAVYQNEQFF
TRBJ1-1,TRBV7-9,CASSAGVLLGTEAFF
TRBJ2-1,TRBV11-3,CASSPGETGRNEQFF
TRBJ1-5,TRBV19,CASSATPRVTQPQHF
TRBJ1-5,TRBV20-1,CSAGVGSQPQHF
TRBJ2-3,TRBV6-2/TRBV6-3,CASSPGQVWDTQYF
TRBJ2-4,TRBV9,CASSVSPQRESQNIQYF
TRBJ2-5,TRBV11-2,CASSPLWAETQYF
TRBJ2-7,TRBV9,CASSVSPQSYEQYF